The entry below describes one T cell receptor (beta chain). It lacks a known antigen. The record has no base qualities; no much larger clone is one base away. TCRbeta CDR3 regions were amplified from genomic DNA using the immunoSEQ Assay, a bias-controlled multiplex PCR. The paper's processing steps were these. Within the assay, amplification of reference gene primers was used to estimate how many nucleated cells each sample contained. To quantify the absolute abundance of each unique TCRbeta CDR3 rearrangement, sequence reads were collapsed and filtered. For each sample, productive Simpson clonality was calculated by taking the square root of Simpson's diversity index across productive rearrangements. TCRdb took this table from immuneACCESS and kept in-frame rearrangements with V and J called. Such tables lack part of the clones; where checked against another copy, unresolved V genes explain under half of the gap, and the rest is unexplained. D and trimming come from the DNA, and the V and J calls and clone size come from that table. A total of a few hundred thousand clones appear in this sample, roughly 80% of them only once. Around a sixth of the sample lies in the top ten.

The record originates from a study of blood T cell repertoires in COVID-19 (TCRdb year 2020). In terms of the full investigation: Samples covering the acute and convalescent phases of COVID-19 were provided by collaborators in the United States, Italy and Spain. The material from the prospective study consisted of cDNA or gDNA derived from T cells, B-cell-depleted T cells, or PBMCs. The repertoires were released in a freely available public database intended as a resource for research on the immune response to SARS-CoV-2. The dataset comprised deeply sampled blood TCRbeta repertoires from subjects exposed to, actively infected with, or recovered from COVID-19. The sample metadata nearly always contained a de-identified subject ID, COVID-19 status, age in years and sex. HLA class I and class II types, where available, came from metadata supplied by the sample provider rather than from assay-based typing. Samples came from the ongoing ImmuneRACE study (first 160 participants) plus 1,254 subjects from 6 global collaborators.

The CDR3, cysteine through phenylalanine, is 14 amino acids long. The entry retains the CDR3 DNA only, 42 bases that are in frame from base 1. At the junction V is shortened by 3 bases and J by 1 base, with 9 bases in between. CDR1 SGHTA and CDR2 FQGTGA are derived from the germline V gene. The paper as a whole reports these results and caveats: The quantity of clinical and demographic metadata differed by source and by participant and was supplied without curation.

At one collaborating source in Seattle, patients were enrolled during active infection and were followed longitudinally through the course of disease. Collaborating institutions collected whole blood in K2EDTA tubes following their own protocols. For TCRbeta analysis, collaborators shipped samples in one of three forms: frozen whole blood, isolated PBMCs, or DNA extracted from either of those sample types. The source material was peripheral blood. This clonotype was obtained from a person aged 65 to 79 with COVID-19, enrolled during active disease. The rearrangement joined TRBV7-3 to TRBJ2-5; matching of 5 bases hints at TRBD2 as the D gene. The sequenced DNA is TGTGCCAGCAGCTTCGGCGGGCCCCAAGAGACCCAGTACTTC. It translates as CASSFGGPQETQYF. With the portions outside the CDR3 filled from the reference TRBV7-3 and TRBJ2-5 genes, the complete variable region becomes GAGVSQTPSNKVTEKGKYVELRCDPISGHTALYWYRQSLGQGPEFLIYFQGTGAADDSGLPNDRFFAVRPEGSVSTLKIQRTERGDSAVYLCASSFGGPQETQYFGPGTRLLVL.